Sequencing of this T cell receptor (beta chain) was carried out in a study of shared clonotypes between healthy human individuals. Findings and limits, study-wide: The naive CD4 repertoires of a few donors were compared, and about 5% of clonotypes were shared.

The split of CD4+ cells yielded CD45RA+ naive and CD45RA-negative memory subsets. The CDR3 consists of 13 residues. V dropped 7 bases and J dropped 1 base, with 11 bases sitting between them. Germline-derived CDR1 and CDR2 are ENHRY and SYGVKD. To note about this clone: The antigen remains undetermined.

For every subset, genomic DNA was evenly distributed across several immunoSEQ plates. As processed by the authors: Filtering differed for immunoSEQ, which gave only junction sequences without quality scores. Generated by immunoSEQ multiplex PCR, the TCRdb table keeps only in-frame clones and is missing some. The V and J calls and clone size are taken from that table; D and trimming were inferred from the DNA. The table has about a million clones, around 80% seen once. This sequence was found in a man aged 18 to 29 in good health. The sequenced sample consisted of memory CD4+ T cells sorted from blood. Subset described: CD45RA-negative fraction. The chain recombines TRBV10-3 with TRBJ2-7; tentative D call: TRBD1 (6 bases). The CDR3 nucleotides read TGTGCCATCAAAGGGGACACGTCCTACGAGCAGTACTTC. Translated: CAIKGDTSYEQYF.